A single sample gave rise to the 20 T cell receptor beta chains below, sequenced in a study of shared clonotypes between healthy human individuals. Sequenced by immunoSEQ multiplex PCR; TCRdb stores in-frame clones only, minus some. This table holds more than 2 million clones, almost 96% found once. Sequenced material: naive CD4+ T cells sorted from blood. Regarding subset: CD45RA+ positively selected. These TCRs come from a man aged 18 to 30 in good health.

The CDR3 nucleotides are TGCGCCAGCAGGGCCGGGACAGGGGTGACAGATACGCAGTATTTT. The encoded protein is CASRAGTGVTDTQYF. The V and J genes are TRBV5-1 and TRBJ2-3, with TRBD1 matching 10 bases. V was clipped by 5 bases and J by 3 bases; unmatched bases: 6. Per the germline V gene, CDR1 is SGHRS and CDR2 is YFSETQ. The CDR3 consists of 15 residues.

This rearrangement joins TRBV27 to TRBJ2-1, with D possibly being TRBD1 (7 bases). V lost 5 bases and J 7 bases, leaving 21 bases between the germline ends. Germline lookup yields CDR1 MNHEY and CDR2 SMNVEV (reference sequence). The CDR3 is 16 residues long. CDR3 nucleotides: TGTGCCAGCAGTCAGGGAGGTAGGGGGCGGTGGAATGAGCAGTTCTTC. This translates into CASSQGGRGRWNEQFF.

This rearrangement joins TRBV5-4 to TRBJ1-2; D remains ambiguous. Looked up from germline, CDR1 is SGHNT and CDR2 is YYREEE (reference sequence). Deletions cut 4 bases from V and 1 base from J, with 17 bases between. The CDR3 loop spans 16 amino acids. The DNA of the CDR3 is TGTGCCAGCAGCCAGAAGGAAGGAACCTTTAACTATGGCTACACCTTC. Encoded protein: CASSQKEGTFNYGYTF. Looking up the rest from reference TRBV5-4 and TRBJ1-2 gives the full variable domain: ETGVTQSPTHLIKTRGQQVTLRCSSQSGHNTVSWYQQALGQGPQFIFQYYREEENGRGNFPPRFSGLQFPNYSSELNVNALELDDSALYLCASSQKEGTFNYGYTFGSGTRLTVV.

The rearrangement uses TRBV5-1 and TRBJ1-2, with D tentatively TRBD1 (6 bases). The CDR3 runs 15 residues. In germline, CDR1 is SGHRS, CDR2 YFSETQ. Trimming cost V 0 bases and J 2 bases, with 11 bases left between them. CDR3 bases: TGCGCCAGCAGCTTGGATCAGACAGGAAACTATGGCTACACCTTC. Translating it yields CASSLDQTGNYGYTF.

The rearrangement links TRBV6-1 to TRBJ2-3; D call uncertain. V lost 5 bases to trimming and J lost 2 bases, with 14 bases between them. The germline V gene encodes CDR1 MNHNS and CDR2 SASEGT. This CDR3 has 15 residues. In nucleotides, the CDR3 is TGTGCCAGCAGTAAGTGGACGGAACCCACAGATACGCAGTATTTT. Translating it yields CASSKWTEPTDTQYF.

This sequence joins TRBV30 and TRBJ1-3; D is ambiguous. The CDR3 consists of 10 residues. Germline values: CDR1 GTSNPN, CDR2 SVGIG (reference sequence). The CDR3 nucleotides are TGTGTTAGCGGGGGAAACACCATATATTTT. Protein product: CVSGGNTIYF.

The chain has TRBV7-2 and TRBJ2-5, with D possibly being TRBD2 (6 bases). The V end lost 5 bases, the J end lost 5 bases, and 18 bases lay between the germline ends. Germline-derived CDR1 and CDR2 are SGHTA and FQGNSA. The CDR3 loop spans 15 amino acids. The CDR3 reads CASSASGGVWETQYF. The CDR3 nucleotides are TGTGCCAGCAGCGCCTCCGGCGGGGTATGGGAGACCCAGTACTTC.

This chain uses TRBV18 with TRBJ2-3, with D unresolved. Trimming pared 2 bases from V and 11 bases from J, leaving 14 bases between. Germline V CDR1 and CDR2: KGHSH, LQKENI. This CDR3 has 13 amino acids. The CDR3 region is CASSPSEVIGQYF. Here the CDR3 DNA reads TGTGCCAGCTCACCATCTGAGGTAATCGGGCAGTATTTT.

The chain joins TRBV7-9 to TRBJ2-1; D might be TRBD2 (8 bases). V lost 3 bases and J 9 bases, leaving 21 bases between the germline ends. Per the germline V gene, CDR1 is SEHNR and CDR2 is FQNEAQ (reference sequence). CDR3 size: 16 residues. CDR3 nucleotides: TGTGCCAGCAGCTTTACCCTCGGACTAGCAGGGGGTGAGCAGTTCTTC. It encodes CASSFTLGLAGGEQFF.

There are a few counts of this clone. The gene calls are TRBV18 and TRBJ1-1; D call uncertain. V lost 8 bases, J lost 4 bases, and 14 bases lay in between. CDR3 length equals 13 residues. Germline CDR1 is KGHSH and CDR2 is LQKENI. The CDR3 region has the DNA TGTGCCAGCCTGCCGGGGTCGGTCACTGAAGCTTTCTTT. Translated, it gives CASLPGSVTEAFF.

This clone was seen a single time. This chain uses TRBV5-1 with TRBJ2-2; D gene unclear. This CDR3 spans 14 amino acids. In germline, CDR1 is SGHRS, CDR2 YFSETQ. The ends were cut back, 0 bases at V and 6 bases at J, with 9 bases in the middle. DNA for the CDR3: TGCGCCAGCAGCTTGGAGGTCATACCCGGGGAGCTGTTTTTT. It is translated as CASSLEVIPGELFF.

This clone has a single count. This CDR3 reads CASSPQGAVYEQYF. CDR3 bases: TGTGCCAGCAGCCCGCAAGGGGCGGTTTACGAGCAGTACTTC. The chain employs TRBV7-2 and TRBJ2-7; possibly TRBD1 for D (5 bases). The germline CDR1 and CDR2 sequences are SGHTA and FQGNSA. The CDR3 is 14 residues long. V was cut by 5 bases and J by 4 bases, with 15 bases left in between.

The gene calls are TRBV30 and TRBJ1-2, with TRBD1 as a possible D gene (5 bases). Per germline, CDR1 GTSNPN and CDR2 SVGIG (reference sequence). The CDR3 is 11 residues long. V dropped 3 bases and J dropped 14 bases, with 16 bases sitting between them. CDR3 in amino acids: CAWRGDGSGTF. As DNA, the CDR3 is TGTGCCTGGAGGGGGGACGGTTCAGGAACCTTC.

This clone was observed once. J is TRBJ1-2 and V is TRBV19; 8 bases are a match to TRBD1. With 6 bases clipped from V and 2 bases from J, the junction kept 8 bases outside the gene matches. This CDR3 is 15 amino acids long. Germline loops: CDR1 LNHDA, CDR2 SQIVND (reference sequence). This chain's CDR3 is CASSDIRTGNYGYTF. Here the CDR3 DNA reads TGTGCCAGTAGCGATATCCGGACAGGGAACTATGGCTACACCTTC.

This clone showed up just once. The chain joins TRBV4-1 to TRBJ1-2; 8 bases line up with TRBD1. Trimming took 6 bases from V and 6 from J; bases not matched to a gene: 9. Looked up from germline, CDR1 is MGHRA and CDR2 is YSYEKL. CDR3 length: 14 residues. The CDR3 DNA follows: TGCGCCAGCAGATCAGGGGGCCTTAAGGATGGCTACACCTTC. It translates to CASRSGGLKDGYTF.

J is TRBJ2-3 and V is TRBV7-2; D perhaps matches TRBD2 (6 bases). Trimming stripped 8 bases from V and 0 bases from J, with 9 bases between. Germline V gene data show CDR1 as SGHTA and CDR2 as FQGNSA. The CDR3 loop spans 13 amino acids. As DNA, the CDR3 is TGTGCCAGCCTAGCGACCAGCACAGATACGCAGTATTTT. It is translated as CASLATSTDTQYF.

The rearrangement links TRBV7-2 to TRBJ2-7; D gene unclear. The CDR3 extends over 13 amino acids. Trimming pared 2 bases from V and 6 bases from J, leaving 11 bases between. CDR1 is SGHTA and CDR2 is FQGNSA in the germline V gene. CDR3 coding DNA: TGTGCCAGCAGCTTAAGAGCGACGAGCGAGCAGTACTTC. Translation gives CASSLRATSEQYF. The variable domain in full, completed from reference TRBV7-2 and TRBJ2-7, reads GAGVSQSPSNKVTEKGKDVELRCDPISGHTALYWYRQSLGQGLEFLIYFQGNSAPDKSGLPSDRFSAERTGGSVSTLTIQRTQQEDSAVYLCASSLRATSEQYFGPGTRLTVT.

This chain connects TRBV9 to TRBJ2-3; TRBD2 is a possible D gene (5 bases). V was trimmed by 0 bases and J by 4 bases, leaving 12 bases between them. The germline gives CDR1 SGDLS, CDR2 YYNGEE. The length of the CDR3 is 15 residues. The CDR3 region has the DNA TGTGCCAGCAGCGTAGGGAGCGGCATTCCAGATACGCAGTATTTT. Translating it yields CASSVGSGIPDTQYF. Complete variable domain (other parts from reference TRBV9 and TRBJ2-3): DSGVTQTPKHLITATGQRVTLRCSPRSGDLSVYWYQQSLDQGLQFLIQYYNGEERAKGNILERFSAQQFPDLHSELNLSSLELGDSALYFCASSVGSGIPDTQYFGPGTRLTVL.

J is TRBJ1-6 and V is TRBV30; a possible D gene is TRBD1 (6 bases). Germline CDR1 is GTSNPN and CDR2 is SVGIG (reference sequence). CDR3 length: 12 amino acids. The CDR3 spells CAGDRNNSPLHF. The DNA of the CDR3 is TGTGCGGGCGACAGGAATAATTCACCCCTCCACTTT.

The V gene is TRBV7-6, the J gene TRBJ1-5; possibly TRBD1 for D (5 bases). CDR1 and CDR2 (germline): SGHVS, FNYEAQ. Deletions cut 11 bases from V and 7 bases from J, with 24 bases between. This CDR3 is 15 amino acids long. The CDR3 spells CAGRFWGTFEQPQHF. CDR3 in DNA: TGTGCCGGCCGGTTTTGGGGGACGTTCGAACAGCCCCAGCATTTT.